These 26 T cell receptor beta chains came from one sample sequenced in a study of T cell repertoires in cytomegalovirus infection. Using its own MiXCR run on the reads, TCRdb lists one record per CDR3 protein. The table lists about 260,000 distinct CDR3 sequences, approximately 9.2% of them singletons. Sequencing was performed on PBMCs. These TCRs come from a human donor in good health (CMV status not recorded). Some clones in this sample may be carry-over from other donors' samples.

On this clonotype: One end of the junction varies from germline; a read error may be responsible. The V gene is TRBV19, the J gene TRBJ1-5; 9 positions agree with TRBD1. CDR1 LNHDA and CDR2 SQIVND come from the germline V gene (reference sequence). This CDR3 has 15 residues. CDR3 coding DNA: TGTGTCAGTACCCACACAGGGGGCGGCAATCAGCCCCAGCATTTT. As protein: CVSTHTGGGNQPQHF.

In its sample, this clonotype was seen many times. The chain links TRBV28 to TRBJ1-5; a weak D match, TRBD1 (6 bases). Trimming took 10 bases from V and 2 from J, leaving 15 bases between them. The CDR3 contains 14 residues. CDR1 is MDHEN, CDR2 SYDVKM, per germline. For the CDR3, the DNA is TGTGCCACCCGGGGGCCCTCGGGCAATCAGCCCCAGCATTTT. It encodes CATRGPSGNQPQHF.

This clonotype was counted ten times or more. The chain recombines TRBV28 with TRBJ2-7; D possibly corresponds to TRBD2 (7 bases). Germline V gene lookup returns CDR1 MDHEN and CDR2 SYDVKM. Trimming left V 5 bases short and J 2 bases short, with 19 bases between. The CDR3 is 16 amino acids. This CDR3 reads CASSSAGRGATYEQYF. CDR3 DNA: TGTGCCAGCAGTAGTGCGGGACGGGGGGCCACCTACGAGCAGTACTTC.

This clonotype appeared many times. The chain recombines TRBV7-6 with TRBJ1-1, with D possibly being TRBD1 (6 bases). This CDR3 contains 13 residues. Germline loops: CDR1 SGHVS, CDR2 FNYEAQ. Trimming cost V 9 bases and J 0 bases, with 11 bases left between them. In DNA form, the CDR3 reads TGTGCCAGTAGGGGGGTTGTGAACACTGAAGCTTTCTTT. As protein: CASRGVVNTEAFF.

This clonotype was recorded a few times. The genes are TRBV5-4 and TRBJ2-7; 9 bases are a match to TRBD2. This CDR3 comprises 14 residues. CDR1 SGHNT and CDR2 YYREEE come from the germline V gene (reference sequence). After removal of 1 base from V and 6 bases from J, the junction contained 5 bases not matched to a gene. CDR3 sequence: CASSLSSGMGEQYF. In DNA, the CDR3 is TGTGCCAGCAGCTTGTCTAGCGGGATGGGCGAGCAGTACTTC. The complete variable domain, with remaining parts taken from reference TRBV5-4 and TRBJ2-7, reads ETGVTQSPTHLIKTRGQQVTLRCSSQSGHNTVSWYQQALGQGPQFIFQYYREEENGRGNFPPRFSGLQFPNYSSELNVNALELDDSALYLCASSLSSGMGEQYFGPGTRLTVT.

The sample holds many counts of this clonotype. The chain is built from TRBV7-2 and TRBJ2-7, with 7 positions matching TRBD2. Trimming took 4 bases from V and 4 from J; bases not matched to a gene: 10. The CDR3 contains 15 residues. Germline lookup yields CDR1 SGHTA and CDR2 FQGNSA. CDR3 residues: CASSYQAGVGYEQYF. The CDR3 region has the DNA TGTGCCAGCAGCTACCAGGCGGGGGTAGGGTACGAGCAGTACTTC.

This clonotype was seen at least ten times. The chain uses TRBV11-2 and TRBJ1-1, with TRBD1 as a possible D gene (5 bases). The V gene's germline CDR1 is SGHAT and CDR2 FQNNGV. This CDR3 comprises 15 residues. Trimming left V 2 bases short and J 3 bases short, with 13 bases between. Written as DNA, the CDR3 is TGTGCCAGCAGCTTAAAGGGACTTTTTTACACTGAAGCTTTCTTT. Protein product: CASSLKGLFYTEAFF. The full variable domain, completed using reference TRBV11-2 and TRBJ1-1, is EAGVAQSPRYKIIEKRQSVAFWCNPISGHATLYWYQQILGQGPKLLIQFQNNGVVDDSQLPKDRFSAERLKGVDSTLKIQPAKLEDSAVYLCASSLKGLFYTEAFFGQGTRLTVV.

The sample holds many counts of this clonotype. The chain recombines TRBV12-3 or TRBV12-4 with TRBJ1-2; 7 bases are a match to TRBD1. The CDR3 is made up of 13 amino acids. Germline trimming cut 4 bases from V and 4 bases from J; bases unmatched to any gene: 3. The CDR3 region has the DNA TGTGCCAGCAGTTATACAGGGGCCTATGGCTACACCTTC. Its translation is CASSYTGAYGYTF.

This clonotype occurred many times. The V call is TRBV7-2, the J call TRBJ2-3; possibly TRBD2 for D (6 bases). CDR3 size: 15 residues. Trimming took 4 bases from V and 3 from J, leaving 14 bases between them. The germline V gene has CDR1 SGHTA and CDR2 FQGNSA. The CDR3 protein is CASSSLRGITDTQYF. CDR3 sequence (DNA): TGTGCCAGCAGCTCCTTGCGGGGTATAACAGATACGCAGTATTTT.

For the CDR3, the DNA is TGTGCCAGCAGCTCAAACAGTGTAACTAATGAAAAACTGTTTTTT. Translation gives CASSSNSVTNEKLFF. V gene TRBV7-8 combines with J gene TRBJ1-4; D not resolved. Per the germline V gene, CDR1 is SGHVS and CDR2 is FQNEAQ. V lost 4 bases and J lost 1, with 10 bases in between. The CDR3 has 15 amino acids.

This clonotype was counted between two and nine times. This chain connects TRBV29-1 to TRBJ1-1, with D maybe TRBD1 (5 bases). Germline-derived CDR1 and CDR2 are SQVTM and ANQGSEA. The CDR3 contains 14 residues. V lost 4 bases, J lost 4 bases, and 16 bases lay in between. The CDR3 nucleotides are TGCAGCGTTGCGCAGGGTGGGGTTAGCACTGAAGCTTTCTTT. It encodes CSVAQGGVSTEAFF.

This clonotype was observed at least ten times. V and J are TRBV7-2 and TRBJ1-5, with unresolved D. The CDR3 length is 15 residues. Germline CDR1 SGHTA, CDR2 FQGNSA. V was pared by 5 bases and J by 3 bases, with 14 bases between. CDR3 region: CASSVRRGFNQPQHF. CDR3 nucleotide sequence: TGTGCCAGCAGCGTCCGGCGGGGTTTCAATCAGCCCCAGCATTTT.

This clonotype was recorded many times. The V call is TRBV6-6, the J call TRBJ1-2, with 7 bases matching TRBD1. The germline CDR1 and CDR2 sequences are MNHNY and SVGAGI (reference sequence). After removal of 5 bases from V and 1 base from J, the junction contained 10 bases not matched to a gene. The CDR3 length is 16 residues. The CDR3 region has the DNA TGTGCCAGCAGTCCCGGACAGGCCTGGGATAACTATGGCTACACCTTC. This gives the protein CASSPGQAWDNYGYTF.

This clonotype has only a few counts. The CDR3 coding sequence is TGCGCCAGCAGCTTGGGGACAGGAGCTCTCACAGATACGCAGTATTTT. Its protein product is CASSLGTGALTDTQYF. The chain has TRBV5-1 and TRBJ2-3; 7 bases agree with TRBD1. V was clipped by 0 bases and J by 2 bases; unmatched bases: 6. Per the germline V gene, CDR1 is SGHRS and CDR2 is YFSETQ. CDR3 size: 16 residues.

In this sample, this clonotype turned up many times. This chain links TRBV12-3 or TRBV12-4 with TRBJ2-2; 7 nucleotides line up with TRBD1. The ends lost 1 base at V and 6 bases at J; junction bases unmatched: 5. CDR3 length: 15 residues. CDR3 bases: TGTGCCAGCAGTTTAGACTATCAGGGGGCCGGGGAGCTGTTTTTT. It specifies CASSLDYQGAGELFF.

This clonotype has just a few counts. CDR3 sequence: CSTGRNYGYTF. CDR3 sequence (DNA): TGCAGTACAGGGAGAAACTATGGCTACACCTTC. The chain employs TRBV20-1 and TRBJ1-2; D possibly corresponds to TRBD1 (6 bases). The germline V and J ends were trimmed by 8 bases and 2 bases, with 9 bases remaining between them. CDR3 size: 11 residues. Germline V gene lookup returns CDR1 DFQATT and CDR2 SNEGSKA (reference sequence).

This clonotype was observed a few times. The CDR3 DNA reads TGTGCCAGCAGCCGGACTAGCGGGGGGGCTCGTTCATACGAGCAGTACTTC. As protein: CASSRTSGGARSYEQYF. The V and J genes are TRBV7-9 and TRBJ2-7, with 15 positions matching TRBD2. Trimming removed 5 bases from V and 4 bases from J; junction bases left unmatched: 9. The germline V gene encodes CDR1 SEHNR and CDR2 FQNEAQ (reference sequence). The CDR3 sequence is 17 residues long.

Ten or more counts support this clonotype. The J gene is TRBJ1-1, the V gene TRBV11-2; 9 positions match TRBD1. Germline V gene data show CDR1 as SGHAT and CDR2 as FQNNGV. V lost 5 bases and J lost 4; bases outside the gene matches: 14. The CDR3 covers 17 residues. In DNA form, the CDR3 reads TGTGCCAGCAGCCATTCAGGGGGACAGGGATCAGGCACTGAAGCTTTCTTT. It encodes CASSHSGGQGSGTEAFF.

This clonotype was recorded many times. V is TRBV7-2 and J is TRBJ2-1; TRBD2 matches at 7 bases. This CDR3 is 16 amino acids long. The germline gives CDR1 SGHTA, CDR2 FQGNSA. V trimming: 3 bases; J trimming: 6 bases; junction bases outside the gene matches: 11. The CDR3 sequence: CASSFTPGLQSNEQFF. CDR3 nucleotides: TGTGCCAGCAGCTTCACACCGGGACTACAATCCAATGAGCAGTTCTTC.

This clonotype has just a few counts. This chain links TRBV12-5 with TRBJ1-1; 7 bases align to TRBD1. Looked up from germline, CDR1 is LGHNT and CDR2 is FRNRAP. This CDR3 comprises 16 residues. The trim removed 2 bases at V and 2 bases at J, leaving 8 bases unmatched. CDR3 loop: CASGLLTGALNTEAFF. CDR3 in DNA: TGTGCTAGTGGTTTGCTCACAGGGGCACTTAACACTGAAGCTTTCTTT.

This clonotype was counted ten times or more. The chain is built from TRBV11-2 and TRBJ1-1; a possible D gene is TRBD1 (5 bases). Germline CDR1 reads SGHAT; CDR2 reads FQNNGV. V was pared by 6 bases and J by 1 base, with 12 bases between. The CDR3 consists of 14 residues. CDR3 in amino acids: CASRGGRRNTEAFF. The CDR3, as DNA: TGTGCCAGCAGGGGGGGACGTAGGAACACTGAAGCTTTCTTT.

The chain carries TRBV25-1 and TRBJ2-1, with 9 positions matching TRBD1. Germline-derived CDR1 and CDR2 are MGHDK and SYGVNS. This CDR3 has 15 residues. V trimming: 4 bases; J trimming: 7 bases; junction bases outside the gene matches: 8. The CDR3 coding sequence is TGTGCCAGCAGTGCTACCGGGACAGGGTGGAATGAGCAGTTCTTC. Translation: CASSATGTGWNEQFF. Combining the CDR3 with reference TRBV25-1 and TRBJ2-1 gives the whole variable domain EADIYQTPRYLVIGTGKKITLECSQTMGHDKMYWYQQDPGMELHLIHYSYGVNSTEKGDLSSESTVSRIRTEHFPLTLESARPSHTSQYLCASSATGTGWNEQFFGPGTRLTVL.

At least ten counts were recorded for this clonotype. The J gene is TRBJ2-7, the V gene TRBV7-2; 11 bases are shared with TRBD2. The V gene's germline CDR1 is SGHTA and CDR2 FQGNSA. CDR3 length: 15 amino acids. V was clipped by 5 bases and J by 2 bases; unmatched bases: 5. This CDR3 is CASSQGLAETYEQYF. The CDR3 coding sequence is TGTGCCAGCAGCCAGGGACTAGCGGAGACCTACGAGCAGTACTTC. Based on the CDR3 plus reference TRBV7-2 and TRBJ2-7, the full variable domain is GAGVSQSPSNKVTEKGKDVELRCDPISGHTALYWYRQSLGQGLEFLIYFQGNSAPDKSGLPSDRFSAERTGGSVSTLTIQRTQQEDSAVYLCASSQGLAETYEQYFGPGTRLTVT.

This clonotype was observed at least ten times. The gene calls are TRBV6-6 and TRBJ1-1; no reliable D call. This CDR3 has 15 amino acids. V shed 4 bases and J shed 3 bases, with 15 bases lying between them. Germline loops: CDR1 MNHNY, CDR2 SVGAGI (reference sequence). CDR3 in amino acids: CASSSPEFGDTEAFF. DNA for the CDR3: TGTGCCAGCAGTTCCCCAGAGTTTGGAGACACTGAAGCTTTCTTT.

This clonotype occurred many times. The V and J genes are TRBV5-1 and TRBJ2-2; D gene unclear. V gave up 0 bases and J gave up 4 bases, with 7 bases separating them. The length of the CDR3 is 14 residues. Per germline, CDR1 SGHRS and CDR2 YFSETQ. Here the CDR3 reads CASSLAVPTGELFF. CDR3 bases: TGCGCCAGCAGCTTGGCGGTACCCACCGGGGAGCTGTTTTTT. The complete variable domain, with remaining parts taken from reference TRBV5-1 and TRBJ2-2, reads KAGVTQTPRYLIKTRGQQVTLSCSPISGHRSVSWYQQTPGQGLQFLFEYFSETQRNKGNFPGRFSGRQFSNSRSEMNVSTLELGDSALYLCASSLAVPTGELFFGEGSRLTVL.

This clonotype was seen many times. The rearrangement links TRBV19 to TRBJ2-2; 11 bases are shared with TRBD2. The CDR3 is 18 residues long. CDR1 LNHDA and CDR2 SQIVND come from the germline V gene (reference sequence). V shed 3 bases and J 0 bases; nucleotides not matched to a gene: 6. The CDR3 nucleotides are TGTGCCAGTAGTATGGGGCGACTAGCGGGATCGAACACCGGGGAGCTGTTTTTT. Translated: CASSMGRLAGSNTGELFF.